This entry lists 7 T cell receptor beta chains sequenced from one sample in a study of T cells in Graves' hyperthyroidism and ophthalmopathy. Amplified TCR beta CDR3 regions derived from RNA transcripts. A first-round RT-PCR of the TCR CDR3 used the HTBI primer set. TCRdb re-analysed the multiplex PCR reads in MiXCR, keeping a single row per CDR3 protein. The sample shows over 650,000 distinct CDR3 sequences, 45% of them seen only once. The sample comprised peripheral blood or thyroid tissue (not recorded which). Every receptor here comes from an adult man with Graves' disease, either hyperthyroidism or ophthalmopathy (not recorded which).

This chain joins TRBV7-9 and TRBJ1-5; D is undetermined. The V end lost 3 bases, the J end lost 0 bases, and 9 bases lay between the germline ends. Germline CDR1 SEHNR, CDR2 FQNEAQ (reference sequence). The CDR3 length is 15 residues. Here the CDR3 DNA reads TGTGCCAGCAGCTTGGGTTCACCTAGCAATCAGCCCCAGCATTTT. It specifies CASSLGSPSNQPQHF.

As for this clonotype: Its ends do not fully match the called genes, so a read error is possible. V usage is TRBV5-6 and J usage is TRBJ1-3; D ambiguous. The CDR3 has 15 residues. The germline V gene encodes CDR1 SGHDT and CDR2 YYEEEE. The CDR3 region is CASSLGGSSGDTIYF. CDR3 nucleotide sequence: TGTGCCAGCAGCTTGGGCGGGAGCTCTGGAGACACCATATATTTT.

This sequence joins TRBV24-1 and TRBJ2-7; TRBD1 might be the D (6 bases). The germline V and J ends were trimmed by 6 bases and 3 bases, with 14 bases remaining between them. Looked up from germline, CDR1 is KGHDR and CDR2 is SFDVKD. The CDR3 has 14 amino acids. DNA for the CDR3: TGTGCCACCAGTTACTCAGGACAGAACTACGAGCAGTACTTC. This translates into CATSYSGQNYEQYF.

The chain recombines TRBV5-1 with TRBJ2-7; unclear D gene. The V end was cut by 0 bases, the J end by 6 bases, with 13 bases between. Per germline, CDR1 SGHRS and CDR2 YFSETQ. The CDR3 has 14 residues. CDR3 sequence reads: CASSLGGMEPEQYF. The DNA of the CDR3 is TGCGCCAGCAGCTTGGGGGGAATGGAACCCGAGCAGTACTTC.

This clonotype was found a few times. V gene TRBV19 combines with J gene TRBJ1-5; TRBD1 is a possible D gene (6 bases). This CDR3 is 15 amino acids long. Trimming took off 10 bases at V and 4 bases at J, with 20 bases between the two ends. Germline loops: CDR1 LNHDA, CDR2 SQIVND (reference sequence). The CDR3 spells CATTPSGTQNQPQHF. In DNA, the CDR3 is TGTGCCACCACCCCATCCGGGACACAAAATCAGCCCCAGCATTTT.

Details on this clonotype: A read error may explain this, as a much larger clone is one base away. V gene TRBV7-6 combines with J gene TRBJ2-2, with D possibly matching TRBD1 (5 bases). Germline V gives CDR1 SGHVS, CDR2 FNYEAQ. V lost 0 bases to trimming and J lost 0 bases, with 8 bases between them. CDR3 length: 16 residues. DNA for the CDR3: TGTGCCAGCAGCTTAGCGGGGCTAGCGAACACCGGGGAGCTGTTTTTT. As protein: CASSLAGLANTGELFF. Filled out from reference TRBV7-6 and TRBJ2-2, the complete variable domain reads GAGVSQSPRYKVTKRGQDVALRCDPISGHVSLYWYRQALGQGPEFLTYFNYEAQQDKSGLPNDRFSAERPEGSISTLTIQRTEQRDSAMYRCASSLAGLANTGELFFGEGSRLTVL.

Notes on this clonotype: Compared with germline, one end of the junction differs, possibly owing to a read error. The chain employs TRBV7-7 and TRBJ1-5; the match to TRBD1 covers 8 bases. There are 14 residues in the CDR3. Germline V gene lookup returns CDR1 SSHAT and CDR2 FNYEAQ (reference sequence). CDR3 in amino acids: CASSVWTGSQPQHF. The CDR3 DNA reads as TGTGCTAGCAGCGTATGGACAGGGTCTCAGCCCCAGCATTTT.